Presented here are 12 T cell receptor beta chains from one specimen sequenced in a study of shared clonotypes between healthy human individuals. Profiling relied on immunoSEQ multiplex PCR, and the TCRdb table lists in-frame clones only, not all of them. The sample consists of around 990,000 clones, about 80% of them appearing once. Sequencing was performed on memory CD4+ T cells from PBMCs. Indicated subset: CD45RA-negative fraction. Receptors originate from a man aged 18-30 years in good health. Some clones in this sample may be carry-over from other donors' samples.

J is TRBJ2-1 and V is TRBV20-1; the D is unclear. The CDR3 contains 11 residues. Germline V CDR1 and CDR2: DFQATT, SNEGSKA (reference sequence). V was clipped by 3 bases and J by 8 bases, with 8 bases between them. The CDR3 is CSASLMDEQFF. CDR3 coding DNA: TGCAGTGCTAGTTTGATGGATGAGCAGTTCTTC.

This clone occurred once. The same CDR3 arises from other DNA sequences in this sample as well. The chain uses TRBV19 and TRBJ1-2; weak D call: TRBD1 (5 bases). Trimming left V 1 base short and J 1 base short, with 10 bases between. Germline loops: CDR1 LNHDA, CDR2 SQIVND (reference sequence). The CDR3 is 15 amino acids. Here the CDR3 DNA reads TGTGCCAGTAGTATAGGCGGAGGGGTTAACTATGGCTACACCTTC. Its translation: CASSIGGGVNYGYTF.

The chain couples TRBV7-2 to TRBJ2-3, with 11 bases that match TRBD2. The CDR3 is 15 amino acids. V was clipped by 1 base and J by 9 bases; unmatched bases: 6. Germline-derived CDR1 and CDR2 are SGHTA and FQGNSA. The CDR3 DNA reads TGTGCCAGCAGCTTAGATGGACTAGCGGGCACCACGCAGTATTTT. It is translated as CASSLDGLAGTTQYF.

To note about this clone: One end of the junction varies from germline; a read error may be responsible. This chain links TRBV7-2 with TRBJ2-7; no firm D call. Germline CDR1 is SGHTA and CDR2 is FQGNSA. There are 14 residues in the CDR3. Here the CDR3 reads CASSSGRRVAGEHF. DNA of the CDR3: TGTGCCAGCAGCTCCGGTCGTCGTGTGGCTGGAGAGCACTTC.

The chain couples TRBV27 to TRBJ1-1; tentatively, D is TRBD1 (6 bases). This CDR3 is built from 14 residues. Germline CDR1 reads MNHEY; CDR2 reads SMNVEV (reference sequence). Deletions cut 6 bases from V and 4 bases from J, with 15 bases between. The CDR3 coding sequence is TGTGCCAGCAGCCCACCGGGGGGCCTCACTGAAGCTTTCTTT. Protein product: CASSPPGGLTEAFF.

The chain links TRBV5-4 to TRBJ1-4; D may be TRBD1 (5 bases). This CDR3 region has 14 residues. Germline V gene lookup returns CDR1 SGHNT and CDR2 YYREEE (reference sequence). V was cut by 4 bases and J by 7 bases, with 14 bases left in between. CDR3 DNA: TGTGCCAGCAGCCCGGGTGGGCAGGGTGAAAAACTGTTTTTT. Its protein is CASSPGGQGEKLFF. Using reference TRBV5-4 and TRBJ1-4 for the parts outside the CDR3, the full variable domain is ETGVTQSPTHLIKTRGQQVTLRCSSQSGHNTVSWYQQALGQGPQFIFQYYREEENGRGNFPPRFSGLQFPNYSSELNVNALELDDSALYLCASSPGGQGEKLFFGSGTQLSVL.

The gene calls are TRBV10-3 and TRBJ2-5; unclear D gene. This CDR3 has 13 residues. Per the germline V gene, CDR1 is ENHRY and CDR2 is SYGVKD. V gave up 2 bases and J gave up 1 base, with 5 bases separating them. The CDR3: CAISEPGQETQYF. CDR3 DNA: TGTGCCATCAGTGAGCCGGGCCAAGAGACCCAGTACTTC.

Turning to this clone: It is likely a read error: a sequence one base away is far more abundant. Different DNA sequences within this sample yield the same CDR3. The J gene is TRBJ1-1, the V gene TRBV6-6; D unclear. V gave up 0 bases and J gave up 2 bases, with 13 bases separating them. The CDR3 totals 16 residues. The germline V gene encodes CDR1 MNHNY and CDR2 SVGAGI (reference sequence). CDR3 loop: CASSYSGGGPNTEAFF. CDR3 nucleotide sequence: TGTGCCAGCAGTTACTCGGGCGGAGGACCTAACACTGAAGCTTTCTTT.

Concerning this clone itself: Other DNA sequences in the same sample also yield this CDR3. The CDR3 spells CASSLGAGETYEQYF. The DNA for the CDR3 is TGCGCCAGCAGCCTGGGGGCGGGTGAGACCTACGAGCAGTACTTC. The chain couples TRBV5-1 to TRBJ2-7, with D possibly being TRBD1 (6 bases). Trimming took off 4 bases at V and 2 bases at J, with 16 bases between the two ends. The CDR3 sequence is 15 residues long. CDR1 and CDR2 (germline): SGHRS, YFSETQ.

The rearrangement uses TRBV5-4 and TRBJ2-3, with TRBD2 identical over 11 bases. The CDR3 contains 17 residues. Germline V gene lookup returns CDR1 SGHNT and CDR2 YYREEE (reference sequence). The V gene end was trimmed by 4 bases and the J gene end by 4 bases; junction bases not matched to a gene: 11. The chain's CDR3 is CASSLSTSGETPDTQYF. The CDR3 DNA sequence: TGTGCCAGCAGCCTGTCGACTAGCGGGGAGACCCCAGATACGCAGTATTTT.

The chain uses TRBV28 and TRBJ2-1; 7 bases match TRBD2. This CDR3 spans 15 amino acids. With 10 bases clipped from V and 0 bases from J, the junction kept 9 bases outside the gene matches. Looked up from germline, CDR1 is MDHEN and CDR2 is SYDVKM. CDR3 amino acids: CATCSAGPSYNEQFF. The CDR3 region has the DNA TGTGCCACATGCTCAGCGGGACCCTCCTACAATGAGCAGTTCTTC.

V gene TRBV5-4 combines with J gene TRBJ2-7; D might be TRBD1 or TRBD2, each matching 7 bases. The ends were cut back, 1 base at V and 5 bases at J, with 16 bases in the middle. The CDR3 contains 15 residues. CDR1 and CDR2 (germline): SGHNT, YYREEE (reference sequence). This CDR3 is CASSLRRSGGDEQYF. CDR3 in DNA: TGTGCCAGCAGCTTGAGGCGGTCAGGGGGGGACGAGCAGTACTTC.